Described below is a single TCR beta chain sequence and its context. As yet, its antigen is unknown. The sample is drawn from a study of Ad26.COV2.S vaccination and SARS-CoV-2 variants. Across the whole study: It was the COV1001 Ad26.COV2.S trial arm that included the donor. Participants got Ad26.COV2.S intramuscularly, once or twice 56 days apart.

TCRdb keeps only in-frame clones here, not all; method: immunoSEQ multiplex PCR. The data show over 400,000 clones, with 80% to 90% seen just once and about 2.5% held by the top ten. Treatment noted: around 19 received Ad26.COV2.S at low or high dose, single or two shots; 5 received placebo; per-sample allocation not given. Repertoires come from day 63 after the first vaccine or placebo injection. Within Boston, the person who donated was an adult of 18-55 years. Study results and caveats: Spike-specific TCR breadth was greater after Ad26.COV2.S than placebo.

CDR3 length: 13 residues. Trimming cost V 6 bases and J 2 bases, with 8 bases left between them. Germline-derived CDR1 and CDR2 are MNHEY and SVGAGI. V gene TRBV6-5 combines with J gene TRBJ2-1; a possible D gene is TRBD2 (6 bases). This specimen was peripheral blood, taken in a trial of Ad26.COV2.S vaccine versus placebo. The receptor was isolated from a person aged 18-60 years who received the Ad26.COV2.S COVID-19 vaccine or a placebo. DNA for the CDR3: TGTGCCAGCAGGGGCGGGACCTACAATGAGCAGTTCTTC. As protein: CASRGGTYNEQFF.